Following are 10 T cell receptor beta chains from one sample sequenced in a study of CXCR3-negative and CXCR3-positive naive CD8 T cells. All TRB cDNA libraries came from 5' RACE performed with UMI labels. TCRdb reanalyzed the 5' RACE reads, giving one entry per CDR3 protein sequence and no DNA. The ten most abundant clones cover roughly 0.38% of a sample with 85,000 to 120,000 distinct CDR3 sequences. General study points: The study found more hydrophobic TRB CDR3s in CXCR3-positive naive cells than in CXCR3-negative naive cells.

These receptors lack a known antigen. Source material: naive CXCR3+ CD8+ T cells from blood. Stated subset: CD45RO-CCR7+CD27+CD95- naive CD8+ T cells expressing CXCR3 (TNR3+). The receptor source for this set is a human donor in good health. Some clones in this sample may be carry-over from other donors' samples.

The rearrangement joins TRBV6-6 to TRBJ2-3; the D call of TRBD1 rests on TCRdb alone, since no DNA is present to check it. CDR1 is MNHNY and CDR2 is SVGAGI in the germline V gene (reference sequence). CDR3 length: 15 residues. CDR3 protein: CASNPSGANTDTQYF.

The V and J genes are TRBV12-3 or TRBV12-4 and TRBJ2-7; TCRdb designates TRBD1, a call that cannot be tested without DNA. The CDR3 totals 14 residues. The CDR3: CASNTGTGFYEQYF.

This chain joins TRBV6-5 and TRBJ2-3; TCRdb's D call of TRBD2 is untestable without DNA. This CDR3 comprises 14 residues. Germline CDR1 and CDR2: MNHEY and SVGAGI. This CDR3 reads CASSLGPSWDTQYF.

The rearrangement uses TRBV29-1 and TRBJ2-1; the TRBD1 assignment by TCRdb is unverifiable without DNA. The germline V gene has CDR1 SQVTM and CDR2 ANQGSEA. CDR3 length: 13 residues. CDR3 sequence reads: CSVVVEGGNEQFF.

The chain joins TRBV19 to TRBJ2-5; TCRdb gives TRBD2 as the D gene, but with no DNA this cannot be confirmed. CDR1 is LNHDA and CDR2 is SQIVND in the germline V gene (reference sequence). The length of the CDR3 is 14 residues. This CDR3 reads CASSIKGGRETQYF.

V usage is TRBV7-2 and J usage is TRBJ2-3; TCRdb indicates TRBD1, and absent DNA this call remains unverified. This CDR3 spans 15 amino acids. Germline V gene lookup returns CDR1 SGHTA and CDR2 FQGNSA. CDR3 residues: CASSAPGRGTDTQYF.

This rearrangement joins TRBV20-1 to TRBJ1-2; TCRdb picks TRBD1, but there is no DNA to check that call. The CDR3 extends over 12 amino acids. Germline assignment: CDR1 DFQATT and CDR2 SNEGSKA (reference sequence). This CDR3 reads CSARDREYGYTF.

V gene TRBV11-3 combines with J gene TRBJ1-2; checking the TCRdb D call of TRBD1 is not possible without DNA. The CDR3 length is 16 residues. Germline-derived CDR1 and CDR2 are SGHNT and YENEEA. The CDR3 here is CASSRLLDGGSNGYTF.

The chain combines TRBV18 with TRBJ1-1. CDR1 KGHSH and CDR2 LQKENI come from the germline V gene. The CDR3 consists of 15 residues. CDR3 amino acids: CASSPLPMEGTEAFF.

The chain has TRBV29-1 and TRBJ2-1. Germline loops: CDR1 SQVTM, CDR2 ANQGSEA. CDR3 length equals 12 residues. CDR3 sequence reads: CSGLSGLGEQFF.